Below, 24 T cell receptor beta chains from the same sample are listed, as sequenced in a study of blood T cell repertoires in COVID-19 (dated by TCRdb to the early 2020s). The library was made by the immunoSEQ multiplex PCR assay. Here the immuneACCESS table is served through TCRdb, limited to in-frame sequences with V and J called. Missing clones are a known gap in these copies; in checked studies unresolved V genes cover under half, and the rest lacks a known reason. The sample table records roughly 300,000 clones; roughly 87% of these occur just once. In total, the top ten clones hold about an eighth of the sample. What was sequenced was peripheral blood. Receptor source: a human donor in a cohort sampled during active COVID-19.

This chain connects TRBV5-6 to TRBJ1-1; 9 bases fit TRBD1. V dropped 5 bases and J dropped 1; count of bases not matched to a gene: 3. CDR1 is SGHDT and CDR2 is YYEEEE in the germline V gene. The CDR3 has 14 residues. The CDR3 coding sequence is TGTGCCAGCAGTCGGGACAGGGCGAACACTGAAGCTTTCTTT. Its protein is CASSRDRANTEAFF.

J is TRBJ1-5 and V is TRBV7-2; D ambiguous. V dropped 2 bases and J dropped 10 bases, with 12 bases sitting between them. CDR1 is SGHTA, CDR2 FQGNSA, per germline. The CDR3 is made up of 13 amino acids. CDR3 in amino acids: CASSLIESSPQHF. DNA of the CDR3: TGTGCCAGCAGCTTAATAGAGTCTAGTCCCCAGCATTTT.

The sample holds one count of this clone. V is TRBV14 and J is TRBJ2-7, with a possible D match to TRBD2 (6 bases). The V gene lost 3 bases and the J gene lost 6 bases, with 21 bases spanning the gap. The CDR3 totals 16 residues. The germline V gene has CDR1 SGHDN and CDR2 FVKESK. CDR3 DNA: TGTGCCAGCAGCCATCCCCGAAGGGGACTGAGAGTCGAGCAGTACTTC. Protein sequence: CASSHPRRGLRVEQYF.

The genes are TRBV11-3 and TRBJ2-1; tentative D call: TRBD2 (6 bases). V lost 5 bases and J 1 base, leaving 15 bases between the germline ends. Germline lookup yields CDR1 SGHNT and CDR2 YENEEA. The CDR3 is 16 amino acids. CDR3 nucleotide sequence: TGTGCCAGCAGCCTCCAAAAACTAGCTTCCTACAATGAGCAGTTCTTC. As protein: CASSLQKLASYNEQFF.

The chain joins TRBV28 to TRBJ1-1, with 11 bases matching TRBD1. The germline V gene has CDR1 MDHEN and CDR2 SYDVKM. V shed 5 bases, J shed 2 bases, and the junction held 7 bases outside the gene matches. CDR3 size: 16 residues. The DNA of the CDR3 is TGTGCCAGCAGTGGACGGACAGGGGGCGGAAACACTGAAGCTTTCTTT. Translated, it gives CASSGRTGGGNTEAFF.

For the CDR3, the DNA is TGTGCCAGCAGTGTCGGGACTAGCGGGAGGGGCGAGCAGTACTTC. Translating it yields CASSVGTSGRGEQYF. The chain employs TRBV27 and TRBJ2-7; 16 nucleotides match TRBD2. CDR3 size: 15 residues. Germline assignment: CDR1 MNHEY and CDR2 SMNVEV (reference sequence). V was clipped by 5 bases and J by 6 bases; unmatched bases: 4.

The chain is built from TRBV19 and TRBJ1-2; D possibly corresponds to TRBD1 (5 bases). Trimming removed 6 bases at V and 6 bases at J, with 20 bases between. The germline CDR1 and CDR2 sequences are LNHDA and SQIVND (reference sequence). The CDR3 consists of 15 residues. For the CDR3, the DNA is TGTGCCAGTAGGAAAGAACGGGGACTCGGGAATGGCTACACCTTC. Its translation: CASRKERGLGNGYTF.

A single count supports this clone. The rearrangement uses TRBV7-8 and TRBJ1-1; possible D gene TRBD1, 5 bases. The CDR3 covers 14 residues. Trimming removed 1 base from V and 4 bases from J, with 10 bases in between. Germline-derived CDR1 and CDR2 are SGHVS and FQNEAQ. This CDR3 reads CASSLVTGGTEAFF. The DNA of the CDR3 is TGTGCCAGCAGCTTAGTCACGGGGGGCACTGAAGCTTTCTTT.

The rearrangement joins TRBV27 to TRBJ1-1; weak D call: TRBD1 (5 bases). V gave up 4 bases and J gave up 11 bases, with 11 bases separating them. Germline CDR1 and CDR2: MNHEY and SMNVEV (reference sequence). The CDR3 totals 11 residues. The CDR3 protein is CASSSAGRAFF. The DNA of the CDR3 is TGTGCCAGCAGTTCAGCAGGGCGGGCTTTCTTT.

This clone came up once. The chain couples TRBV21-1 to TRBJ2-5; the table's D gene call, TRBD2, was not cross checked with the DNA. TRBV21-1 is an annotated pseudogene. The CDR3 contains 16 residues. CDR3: CASSKGLTREAETQYF. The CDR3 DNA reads TGTGCCAGCAGCAAAGGGCTGACTAGAGAGGCGGAGACCCAGTACTTC.

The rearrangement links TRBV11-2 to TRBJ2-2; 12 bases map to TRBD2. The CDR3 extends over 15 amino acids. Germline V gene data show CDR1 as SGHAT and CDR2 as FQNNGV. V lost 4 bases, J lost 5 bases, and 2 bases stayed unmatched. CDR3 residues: CASSSGLAGTGELFF. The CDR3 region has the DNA TGTGCCAGCAGCTCCGGACTAGCGGGGACCGGGGAGCTGTTTTTT.

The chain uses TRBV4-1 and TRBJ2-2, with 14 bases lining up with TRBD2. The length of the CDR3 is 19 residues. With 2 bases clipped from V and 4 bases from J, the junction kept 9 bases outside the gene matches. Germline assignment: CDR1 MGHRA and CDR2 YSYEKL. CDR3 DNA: TGCGCCAGCAGCCAAAAGACTAGCGGGAGGGCGGCGGGCACCGGGGAGCTGTTTTTT. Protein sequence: CASSQKTSGRAAGTGELFF.

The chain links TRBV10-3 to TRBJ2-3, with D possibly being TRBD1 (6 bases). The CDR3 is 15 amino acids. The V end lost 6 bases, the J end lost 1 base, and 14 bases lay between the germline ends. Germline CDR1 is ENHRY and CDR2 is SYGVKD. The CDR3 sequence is CAIRGDTDRTDTQYF. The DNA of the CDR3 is TGTGCCATCAGGGGGGACACCGACCGCACAGATACGCAGTATTTT.

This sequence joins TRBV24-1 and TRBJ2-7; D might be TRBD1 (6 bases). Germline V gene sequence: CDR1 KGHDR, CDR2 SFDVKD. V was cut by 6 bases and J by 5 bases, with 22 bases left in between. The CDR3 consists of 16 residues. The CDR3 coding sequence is TGTGCCACCAGTCGTGTTTGGGACAATCACTACGACGAGCAGTACTTC. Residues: CATSRVWDNHYDEQYF.

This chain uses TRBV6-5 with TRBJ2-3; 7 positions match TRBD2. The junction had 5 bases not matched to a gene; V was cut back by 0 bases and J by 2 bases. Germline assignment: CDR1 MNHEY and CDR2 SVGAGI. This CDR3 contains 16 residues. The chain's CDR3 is CASSYSESGITDTQYF. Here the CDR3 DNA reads TGTGCCAGCAGTTACTCGGAAAGCGGGATCACAGATACGCAGTATTTT.

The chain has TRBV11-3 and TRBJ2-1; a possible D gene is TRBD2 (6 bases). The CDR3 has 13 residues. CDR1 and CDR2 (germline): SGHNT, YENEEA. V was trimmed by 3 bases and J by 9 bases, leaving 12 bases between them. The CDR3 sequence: CASSFAGSPEQFF. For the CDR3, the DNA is TGTGCCAGCAGCTTTGCGGGATCCCCTGAGCAGTTCTTC.

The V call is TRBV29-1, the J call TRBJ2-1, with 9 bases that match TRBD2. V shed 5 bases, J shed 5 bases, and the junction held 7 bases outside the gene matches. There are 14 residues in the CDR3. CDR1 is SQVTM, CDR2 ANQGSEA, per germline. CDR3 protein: CSVPGLAIDNEQFF. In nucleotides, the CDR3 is TGCAGCGTTCCCGGACTAGCGATAGACAATGAGCAGTTCTTC.

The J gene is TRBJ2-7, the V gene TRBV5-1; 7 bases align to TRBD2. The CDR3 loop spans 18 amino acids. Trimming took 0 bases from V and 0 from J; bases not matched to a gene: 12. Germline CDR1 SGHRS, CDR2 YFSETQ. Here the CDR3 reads CASSLVGGTGGASYEQYF. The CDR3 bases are TGCGCCAGCAGCTTGGTGGGGGGGACCGGCGGGGCCTCCTACGAGCAGTACTTC.

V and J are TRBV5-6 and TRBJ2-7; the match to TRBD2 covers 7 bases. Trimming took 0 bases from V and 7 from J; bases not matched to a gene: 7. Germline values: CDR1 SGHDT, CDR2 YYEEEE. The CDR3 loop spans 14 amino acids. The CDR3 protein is CASSLEGREWEQYF. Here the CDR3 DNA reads TGTGCCAGCAGCTTGGAGGGGCGGGAGTGGGAGCAGTACTTC.

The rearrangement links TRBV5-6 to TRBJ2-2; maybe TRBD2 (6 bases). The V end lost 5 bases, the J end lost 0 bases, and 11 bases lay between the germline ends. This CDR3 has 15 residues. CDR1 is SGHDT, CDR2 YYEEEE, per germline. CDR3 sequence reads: CASRWGLANTGELFF. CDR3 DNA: TGTGCCAGCAGATGGGGACTGGCGAACACCGGGGAGCTGTTTTTT. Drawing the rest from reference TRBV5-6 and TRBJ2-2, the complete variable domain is DAGVTQSPTHLIKTRGQQVTLRCSPKSGHDTVSWYQQALGQGPQFIFQYYEEEERQRGNFPDRFSGHQFPNYSSELNVNALLLGDSALYLCASRWGLANTGELFFGEGSRLTVL.

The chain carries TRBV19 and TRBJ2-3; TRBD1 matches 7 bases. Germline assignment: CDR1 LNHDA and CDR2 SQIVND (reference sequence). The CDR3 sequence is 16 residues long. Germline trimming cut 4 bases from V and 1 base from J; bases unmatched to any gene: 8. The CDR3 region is CASSTRQGRGTDTQYF. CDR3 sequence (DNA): TGTGCCAGTAGTACCCGACAGGGTCGTGGCACAGATACGCAGTATTTT.

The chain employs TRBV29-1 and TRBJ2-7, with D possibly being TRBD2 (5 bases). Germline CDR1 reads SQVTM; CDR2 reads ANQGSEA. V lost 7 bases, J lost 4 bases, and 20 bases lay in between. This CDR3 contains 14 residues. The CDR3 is CSAALGMTQYEQYF. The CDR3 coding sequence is TGCAGCGCCGCTCTCGGGATGACTCAGTACGAGCAGTACTTC.

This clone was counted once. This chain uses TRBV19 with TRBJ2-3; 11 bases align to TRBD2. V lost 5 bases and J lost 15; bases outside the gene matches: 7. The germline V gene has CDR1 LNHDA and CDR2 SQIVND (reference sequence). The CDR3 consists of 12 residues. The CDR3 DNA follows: TGTGCCAGTAGTCTAACTAGCGGGAGAAGTTATTTT. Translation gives CASSLTSGRSYF.

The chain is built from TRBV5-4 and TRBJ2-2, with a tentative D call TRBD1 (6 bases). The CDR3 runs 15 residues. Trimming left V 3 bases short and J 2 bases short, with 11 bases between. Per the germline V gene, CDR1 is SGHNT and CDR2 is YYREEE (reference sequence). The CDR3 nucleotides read TGTGCCAGCAGCTCCACAGGGCTTAACACCGGGGAGCTGTTTTTT. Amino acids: CASSSTGLNTGELFF. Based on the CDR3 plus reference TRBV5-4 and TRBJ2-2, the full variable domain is ETGVTQSPTHLIKTRGQQVTLRCSSQSGHNTVSWYQQALGQGPQFIFQYYREEENGRGNFPPRFSGLQFPNYSSELNVNALELDDSALYLCASSSTGLNTGELFFGEGSRLTVL.